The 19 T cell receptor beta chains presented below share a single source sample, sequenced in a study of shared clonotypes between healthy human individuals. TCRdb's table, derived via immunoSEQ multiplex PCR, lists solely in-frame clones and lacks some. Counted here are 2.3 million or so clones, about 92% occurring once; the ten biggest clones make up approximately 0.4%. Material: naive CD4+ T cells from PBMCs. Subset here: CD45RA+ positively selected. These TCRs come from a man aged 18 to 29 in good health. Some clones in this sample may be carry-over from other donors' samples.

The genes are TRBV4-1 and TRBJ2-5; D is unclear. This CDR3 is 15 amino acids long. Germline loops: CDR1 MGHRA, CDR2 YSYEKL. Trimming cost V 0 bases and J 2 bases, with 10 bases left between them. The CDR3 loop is CASSQDGVGQETQYF. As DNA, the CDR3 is TGCGCCAGCAGCCAAGATGGGGTTGGACAAGAGACCCAGTACTTC.

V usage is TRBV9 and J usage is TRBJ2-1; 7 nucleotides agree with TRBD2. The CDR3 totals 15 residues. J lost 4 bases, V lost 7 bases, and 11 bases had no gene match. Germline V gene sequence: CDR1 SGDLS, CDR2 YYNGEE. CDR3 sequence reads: CASARGGGIYNEQFF. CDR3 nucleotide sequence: TGTGCCAGCGCTCGTGGGGGAGGGATTTACAATGAGCAGTTCTTC.

This chain's CDR3 is CASSFETSGKSYNEQFF. CDR3 in DNA: TGTGCCAGCAGCTTTGAAACTAGCGGGAAATCCTACAATGAGCAGTTCTTC. The chain couples TRBV7-9 to TRBJ2-1; 10 nucleotides agree with TRBD2. The germline gives CDR1 SEHNR, CDR2 FQNEAQ (reference sequence). With V trimmed by 3 bases and J by 1 base, 6 bases remained unmatched. This CDR3 has 17 amino acids.

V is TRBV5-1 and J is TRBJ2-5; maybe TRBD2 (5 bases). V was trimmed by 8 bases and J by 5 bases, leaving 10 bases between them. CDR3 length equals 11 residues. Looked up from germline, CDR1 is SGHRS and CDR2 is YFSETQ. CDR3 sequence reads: CASRREETQYF. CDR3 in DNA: TGCGCCAGTAGAAGGGAGGAGACCCAGTACTTC. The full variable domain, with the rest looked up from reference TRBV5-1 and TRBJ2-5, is KAGVTQTPRYLIKTRGQQVTLSCSPISGHRSVSWYQQTPGQGLQFLFEYFSETQRNKGNFPGRFSGRQFSNSRSEMNVSTLELGDSALYLCASRREETQYFGPGTRLLVL.

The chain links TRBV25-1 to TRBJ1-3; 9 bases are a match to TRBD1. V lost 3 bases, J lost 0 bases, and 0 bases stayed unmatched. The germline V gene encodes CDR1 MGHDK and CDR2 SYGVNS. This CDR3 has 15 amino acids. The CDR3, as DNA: TGTGCCAGCAGTGAGACAGGGGGCTCTGGAAACACCATATATTTT. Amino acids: CASSETGGSGNTIYF.

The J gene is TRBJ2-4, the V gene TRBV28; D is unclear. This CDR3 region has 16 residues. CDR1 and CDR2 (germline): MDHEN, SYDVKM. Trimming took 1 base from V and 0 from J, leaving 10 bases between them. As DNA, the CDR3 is TGTGCCAGCAGTTTATCGGGCAGTCTAGCCAAAAACATTCAGTACTTC. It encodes CASSLSGSLAKNIQYF.

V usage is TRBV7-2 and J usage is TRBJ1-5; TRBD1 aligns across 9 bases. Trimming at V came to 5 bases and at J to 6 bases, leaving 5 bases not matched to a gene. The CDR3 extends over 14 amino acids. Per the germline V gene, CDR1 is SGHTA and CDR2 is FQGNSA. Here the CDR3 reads CASSVDRGSQPQHF. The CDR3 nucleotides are TGTGCCAGCAGCGTTGACAGGGGGAGTCAGCCCCAGCATTTT.

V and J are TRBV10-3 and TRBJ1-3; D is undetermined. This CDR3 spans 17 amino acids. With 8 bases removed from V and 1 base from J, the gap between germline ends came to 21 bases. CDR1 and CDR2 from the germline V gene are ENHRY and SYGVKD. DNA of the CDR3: TGTGCCATCTCCCTGGAGTGGGAGAAACAGTCTGGAAACACCATATATTTT. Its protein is CAISLEWEKQSGNTIYF.

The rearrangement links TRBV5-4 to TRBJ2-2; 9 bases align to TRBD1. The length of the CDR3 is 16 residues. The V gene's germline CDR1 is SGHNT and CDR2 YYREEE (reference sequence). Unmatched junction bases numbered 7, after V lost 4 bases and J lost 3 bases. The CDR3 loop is CASSHGTGRDTGELFF. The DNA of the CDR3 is TGTGCCAGCAGCCACGGGACAGGGAGAGACACCGGGGAGCTGTTTTTT.

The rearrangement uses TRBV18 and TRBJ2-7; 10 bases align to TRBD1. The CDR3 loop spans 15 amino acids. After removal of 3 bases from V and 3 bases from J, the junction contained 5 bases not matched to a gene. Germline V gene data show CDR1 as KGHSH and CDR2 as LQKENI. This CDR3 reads CASSPTGTGDYEQYF. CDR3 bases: TGTGCCAGCTCACCGACTGGGACAGGGGACTACGAGCAGTACTTC. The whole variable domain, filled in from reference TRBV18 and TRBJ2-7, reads NAGVMQNPRHLVRRRGQEARLRCSPMKGHSHVYWYRQLPEEGLKFMVYLQKENIIDESGMPKERFSAEFPKEGPSILRIQQVVRGDSAAYFCASSPTGTGDYEQYFGPGTRLTVT.

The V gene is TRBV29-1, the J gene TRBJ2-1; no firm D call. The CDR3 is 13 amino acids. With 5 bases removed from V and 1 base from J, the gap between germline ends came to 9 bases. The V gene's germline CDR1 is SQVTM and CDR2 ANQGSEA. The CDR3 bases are TGCAGCGTTAGGTCCTATTCCTACAATGAGCAGTTCTTC. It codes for CSVRSYSYNEQFF.

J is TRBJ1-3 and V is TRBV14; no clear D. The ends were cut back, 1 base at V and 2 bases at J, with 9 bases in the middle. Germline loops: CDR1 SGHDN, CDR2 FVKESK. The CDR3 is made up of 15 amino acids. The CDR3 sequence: CASSQVWSAGNTIYF. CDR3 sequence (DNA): TGTGCCAGCAGCCAAGTTTGGTCGGCTGGAAACACCATATATTTT.

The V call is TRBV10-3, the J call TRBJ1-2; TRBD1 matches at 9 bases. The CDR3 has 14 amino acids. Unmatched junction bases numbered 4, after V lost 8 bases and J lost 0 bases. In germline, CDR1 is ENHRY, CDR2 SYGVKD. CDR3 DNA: TGTGCCATCCCCACAGGGGGCTCTAACTATGGCTACACCTTC. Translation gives CAIPTGGSNYGYTF.

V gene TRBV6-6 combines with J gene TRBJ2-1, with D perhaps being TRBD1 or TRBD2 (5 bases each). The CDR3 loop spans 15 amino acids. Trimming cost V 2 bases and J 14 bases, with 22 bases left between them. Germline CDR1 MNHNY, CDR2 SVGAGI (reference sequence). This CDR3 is CASSYVEGRTTRKFF. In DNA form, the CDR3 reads TGTGCCAGCAGTTACGTTGAGGGGCGGACCACTCGAAAGTTCTTC.

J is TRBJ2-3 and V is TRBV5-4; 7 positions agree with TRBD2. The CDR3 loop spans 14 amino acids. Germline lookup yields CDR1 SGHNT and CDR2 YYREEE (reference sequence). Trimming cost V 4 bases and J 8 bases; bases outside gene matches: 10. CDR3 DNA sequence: TGTGCCAGCAGCCCATCGGGCGGGAGTGCTACGCAGTATTTT. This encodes CASSPSGGSATQYF.

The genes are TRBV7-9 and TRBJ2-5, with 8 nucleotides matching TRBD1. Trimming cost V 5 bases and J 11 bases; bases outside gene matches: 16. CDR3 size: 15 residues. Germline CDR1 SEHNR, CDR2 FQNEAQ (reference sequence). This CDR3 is CASSQTRTGRLEQYF. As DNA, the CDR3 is TGTGCCAGCAGCCAAACGAGGACAGGGCGCTTAGAGCAGTACTTC.

DNA for the CDR3: TGTGCCAGCAGCCCAATGATCGGGAGAGCTAATGAAAAACTGTTTTTT. Its translation: CASSPMIGRANEKLFF. The chain has TRBV9 and TRBJ1-4; D gene ambiguous. CDR3 length: 16 residues. Trimming stripped 4 bases from V and 3 bases from J, with 16 bases between. Germline CDR1 is SGDLS and CDR2 is YYNGEE.

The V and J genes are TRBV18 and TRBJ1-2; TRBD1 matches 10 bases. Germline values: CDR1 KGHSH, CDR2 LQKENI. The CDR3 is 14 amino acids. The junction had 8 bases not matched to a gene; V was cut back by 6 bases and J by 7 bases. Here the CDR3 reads CASSPLGDRGGYTF. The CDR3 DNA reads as TGTGCCAGCTCCCCTTTAGGGGACAGGGGTGGCTACACCTTC. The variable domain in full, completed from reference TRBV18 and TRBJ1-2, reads NAGVMQNPRHLVRRRGQEARLRCSPMKGHSHVYWYRQLPEEGLKFMVYLQKENIIDESGMPKERFSAEFPKEGPSILRIQQVVRGDSAAYFCASSPLGDRGGYTFGSGTRLTVV.

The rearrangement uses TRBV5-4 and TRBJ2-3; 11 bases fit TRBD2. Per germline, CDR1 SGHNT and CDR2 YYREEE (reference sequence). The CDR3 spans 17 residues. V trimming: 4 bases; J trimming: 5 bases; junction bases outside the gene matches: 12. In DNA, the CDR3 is TGTGCCAGCAGCCCTTCCTTGACTAGCGGGAATCTAGATACGCAGTATTTT. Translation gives CASSPSLTSGNLDTQYF.